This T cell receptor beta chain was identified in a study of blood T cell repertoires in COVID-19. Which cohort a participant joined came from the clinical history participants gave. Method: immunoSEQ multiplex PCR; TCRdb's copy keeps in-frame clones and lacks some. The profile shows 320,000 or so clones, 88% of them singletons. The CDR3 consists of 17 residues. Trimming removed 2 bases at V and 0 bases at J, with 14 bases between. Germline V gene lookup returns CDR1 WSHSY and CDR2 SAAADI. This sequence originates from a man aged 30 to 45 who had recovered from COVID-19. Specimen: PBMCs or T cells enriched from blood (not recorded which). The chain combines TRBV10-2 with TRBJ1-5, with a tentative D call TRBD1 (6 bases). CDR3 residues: CASSEGGGRDSNQPQHF. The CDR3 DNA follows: TGCGCCAGCAGTGAGGGGGGCGGAAGGGATAGCAATCAGCCCCAGCATTTT.